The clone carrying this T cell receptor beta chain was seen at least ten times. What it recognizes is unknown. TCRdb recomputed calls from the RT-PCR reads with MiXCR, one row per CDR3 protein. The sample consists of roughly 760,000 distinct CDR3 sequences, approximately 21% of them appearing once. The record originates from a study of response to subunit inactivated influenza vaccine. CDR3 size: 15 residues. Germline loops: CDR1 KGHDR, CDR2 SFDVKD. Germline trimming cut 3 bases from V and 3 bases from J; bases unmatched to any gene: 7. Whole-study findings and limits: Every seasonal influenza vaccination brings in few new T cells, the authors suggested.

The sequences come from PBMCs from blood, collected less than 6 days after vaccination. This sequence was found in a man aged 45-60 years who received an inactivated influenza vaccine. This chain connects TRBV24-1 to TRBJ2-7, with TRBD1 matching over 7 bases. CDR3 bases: TGTGCCACCAGTGATACCGGGACAGCCAGCTACGAGCAGTACTTC. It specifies CATSDTGTASYEQYF.